Shown below are 24 T cell receptor beta chains from a single sample sequenced in a study of T cells after yellow fever vaccination. TCRdb passed the 5' RACE reads through MiXCR, listing each CDR3 protein once. The sample carries 340,000 or so distinct CDR3 sequences, approximately 12% recorded once. The starting material was CD4+ T cells sorted from PBMCs, obtained 15 days after the yellow fever booster vaccination. The receptors originated from a man aged 18 to 30 who received the YFV17D yellow fever vaccine.

This chain uses TRBV7-2 with TRBJ1-1; D is ambiguous. The germline V and J ends were trimmed by 5 bases and 0 bases, with 10 bases remaining between them. This CDR3 has 14 amino acids. CDR1 is SGHTA and CDR2 is FQGNSA in the germline V gene. The CDR3 here is CASSATGMNTEAFF. CDR3 DNA sequence: TGTGCCAGCAGCGCCACTGGGATGAACACTGAAGCTTTCTTT.

The chain uses TRBV7-9 and TRBJ2-2, with D perhaps being TRBD1 or TRBD2 (5 bases each). The germline V gene encodes CDR1 SEHNR and CDR2 FQNEAQ (reference sequence). This CDR3 region has 16 residues. Trimming took off 5 bases at V and 1 base at J, with 14 bases between the two ends. This CDR3 is CASSRPPGRNTGELFF. The CDR3 nucleotides are TGTGCCAGCAGCCGACCACCGGGACGGAACACCGGGGAGCTGTTTTTT.

This clonotype was detected ten times or more. The chain couples TRBV9 to TRBJ1-6, with D uncertain. V lost 0 bases, J lost 8 bases, and 3 bases lay in between. The CDR3 totals 12 residues. From germline, CDR1 is SGDLS and CDR2 YYNGEE. The CDR3 nucleotides are TGTGCCAGCAGCGTAGCCGATTCACCCCTCCACTTT. Protein product: CASSVADSPLHF.

V is TRBV30 and J is TRBJ2-7; TRBD2 matches at 8 bases. Germline trimming cut 5 bases from V and 3 bases from J; bases unmatched to any gene: 9. This CDR3 contains 14 residues. Germline CDR1 is GTSNPN and CDR2 is SVGIG (reference sequence). As DNA, the CDR3 is TGTGCCTGGGGAAGGAGTAGCGGGGTCTACGAGCAGTACTTC. Translated: CAWGRSSGVYEQYF. Full variable domain (remainder filled in from reference TRBV30 and TRBJ2-7): SQTIHQWPATLVQPVGSPLSLECTVEGTSNPNLYWYRQAAGRGLQLLFYSVGIGQISSEVPQNLSASRPQDRQFILSSKKLLLSDSGFYLCAWGRSSGVYEQYFGPGTRLTVT.

Only a few counts were recorded for this clonotype. This sequence joins TRBV5-5 and TRBJ1-2; unclear D gene. Germline CDR1 is SGHKS and CDR2 is YYEKEE (reference sequence). V dropped 0 bases and J dropped 4 bases, with 13 bases sitting between them. The CDR3 has 15 residues. CDR3 sequence: CASSLADNVAYGYTF. The CDR3 DNA sequence: TGTGCCAGCAGCTTGGCCGACAATGTGGCCTATGGCTACACCTTC.

Only a few counts were recorded for this clonotype. The chain uses TRBV29-1 and TRBJ1-1, with TRBD1 matching over 7 bases. V shed 7 bases, J shed 1 base, and the junction held 0 bases outside the gene matches. Looked up from germline, CDR1 is SQVTM and CDR2 is ANQGSEA. The CDR3 has 11 amino acids. The CDR3 reads CSGTGNTEAFF. CDR3 sequence (DNA): TGCAGCGGGACAGGGAACACTGAAGCTTTCTTT.

This clonotype was observed a handful of times. The CDR3 DNA follows: TGTGCCAGCAGTTCACCGGGGAATTCACCCCTCCACTTT. Protein product: CASSSPGNSPLHF. J is TRBJ1-6 and V is TRBV27; no clear D. In germline, CDR1 is MNHEY, CDR2 SMNVEV (reference sequence). Trimming left V 4 bases short and J 7 bases short, with 8 bases between. This CDR3 comprises 13 residues.

The CDR3 DNA reads as TGTGCCAGCAGTAAACAGGGGGCGAATGAGCAGTTCTTC. Protein sequence: CASSKQGANEQFF. This chain joins TRBV28 and TRBJ2-1; 9 positions agree with TRBD1. Germline trimming cut 5 bases from V and 7 bases from J; bases unmatched to any gene: 3. CDR1 and CDR2 (germline): MDHEN, SYDVKM. The CDR3 loop spans 13 amino acids. Together with reference TRBV28 and TRBJ2-1, the CDR3 gives the full variable domain: DVKVTQSSRYLVKRTGEKVFLECVQDMDHENMFWYRQDPGLGLRLIYFSYDVKMKEKGDIPEGYSVSREKKERFSLILESASTNQTSMYLCASSKQGANEQFFGPGTRLTVL.

This clonotype was recorded at least ten times. The chain uses TRBV11-2 and TRBJ1-1; D is perhaps TRBD1 (6 bases). Germline CDR1 SGHAT, CDR2 FQNNGV. The V end lost 7 bases, the J end lost 5 bases, and 17 bases lay between the germline ends. The CDR3 is 14 residues long. Here the CDR3 DNA reads TGTGCCAGCACCCCTTGGGGGGGGCTAACTGAAGCTTTCTTT. This sequence encodes CASTPWGGLTEAFF.

This chain uses TRBV7-9 with TRBJ2-3; the D is unclear. This CDR3 region has 12 residues. Germline values: CDR1 SEHNR, CDR2 FQNEAQ (reference sequence). V was shortened by 5 bases and J by 7 bases, with 10 bases between the two germline ends. The CDR3 region is CASSRTRYTQYF. As DNA, the CDR3 is TGTGCCAGCAGCCGAACCCGGTATACGCAGTATTTT.

The chain carries TRBV29-1 and TRBJ2-7; 8 bases agree with TRBD1. The CDR3 is 12 amino acids. The germline gives CDR1 SQVTM, CDR2 ANQGSEA. V was pared by 4 bases and J by 7 bases, with 6 bases of the junction left unmatched. This CDR3 reads CSVGDRTLEQYF. DNA of the CDR3: TGCAGCGTTGGGGACAGGACCTTGGAGCAGTACTTC.

The rearrangement links TRBV4-1 to TRBJ2-1, with 9 bases fitting TRBD2. From germline, CDR1 is MGHRA and CDR2 YSYEKL. J was trimmed by 2 bases and V by 4 bases; bases with no gene match: 9. The CDR3 has 17 amino acids. Here the CDR3 reads CASSRRLAVLTYNEQFF. For the CDR3, the DNA is TGCGCCAGCAGCCGTCGACTAGCGGTATTGACCTACAATGAGCAGTTCTTC.

This chain joins TRBV7-2 and TRBJ2-5; 7 nucleotides line up with TRBD2. J was trimmed by 6 bases and V by 5 bases; bases with no gene match: 12. The CDR3 covers 15 residues. Germline values: CDR1 SGHTA, CDR2 FQGNSA. This chain's CDR3 is CASSLGRGLGKTQYF. The CDR3, as DNA: TGTGCCAGCAGCCTAGGGAGGGGACTTGGGAAGACCCAGTACTTC.

V is TRBV7-3 and J is TRBJ2-3, with D perhaps TRBD1 or TRBD2 (5 bases each). The CDR3 runs 17 residues. The germline CDR1 and CDR2 sequences are SGHTA and FQGTGA. V lost 4 bases and J 2 bases, leaving 19 bases between the germline ends. CDR3 in amino acids: CASSSGELGRVTDTQYF. CDR3 coding DNA: TGTGCCAGCAGCTCCGGGGAGTTGGGGCGGGTCACAGATACGCAGTATTTT.

This clonotype has just a few counts. J is TRBJ1-6 and V is TRBV6-5; no definite D call. This CDR3 has 15 amino acids. Trimming took 0 bases from V and 9 from J, leaving 12 bases between them. The germline V gene has CDR1 MNHEY and CDR2 SVGAGI. CDR3 protein: CASSYSNSMRSPLHF. In DNA, the CDR3 is TGTGCCAGCAGTTACTCGAACTCCATGCGTTCACCCCTCCACTTT.

This chain links TRBV20-1 with TRBJ2-1; the D gene is possibly TRBD1 (5 bases). Germline loops: CDR1 DFQATT, CDR2 SNEGSKA (reference sequence). Trimming took off 7 bases at V and 0 bases at J, with 16 bases between the two ends. The CDR3 totals 15 residues. The CDR3 DNA reads TGCAGTGTTAAAACAGGTACCAGCTCCTACAATGAGCAGTTCTTC. Encoded protein: CSVKTGTSSYNEQFF.

V and J are TRBV6-5 and TRBJ2-4; D unresolved. Germline loops: CDR1 MNHEY, CDR2 SVGAGI. With 6 bases removed from V and 11 bases from J, the gap between germline ends came to 23 bases. The CDR3 sequence is 15 residues long. The CDR3 DNA follows: TGTGCCAGCAGCCCCCTCCAGGCGCCCCAAGGCGTTCAGTACTTC. This sequence encodes CASSPLQAPQGVQYF.

J is TRBJ1-5 and V is TRBV10-2; 9 positions match TRBD1. The germline CDR1 and CDR2 sequences are WSHSY and SAAADI. J was trimmed by 4 bases and V by 4 bases; bases with no gene match: 17. This CDR3 has 19 residues. DNA of the CDR3: TGCGCCAGCAGTGGATATAACTTTAGAGGGACAGGGAGGAATCAGCCCCAGCATTTT. Its protein is CASSGYNFRGTGRNQPQHF.

This clonotype was counted ten times or more. This sequence joins TRBV4-2 and TRBJ1-1; possibly TRBD1 for D (6 bases). Germline V gene lookup returns CDR1 LGHNA and CDR2 YNFKEQ. Trimming removed 5 bases from V and 1 base from J, with 11 bases in between. This CDR3 spans 14 amino acids. CDR3 protein: CASSKQGQNTEAFF. The DNA for the CDR3 is TGTGCCAGCAGCAAACAGGGTCAGAACACTGAAGCTTTCTTT.

V gene TRBV28 combines with J gene TRBJ1-4; 7 nucleotides match TRBD1. J was trimmed by 3 bases and V by 4 bases; bases with no gene match: 8. The CDR3 spans 16 residues. CDR1 MDHEN and CDR2 SYDVKM come from the germline V gene. The CDR3: CASSSLGQASNEKLFF. In DNA, the CDR3 is TGTGCCAGCAGTTCCCTCGGACAGGCGTCTAATGAAAAACTGTTTTTT.

This clonotype was picked up a small number of times. This chain joins TRBV28 and TRBJ2-7; perhaps TRBD2 as D (5 bases). The CDR3 is made up of 14 amino acids. Germline V CDR1 and CDR2: MDHEN, SYDVKM. Deletions cut 2 bases from V and 1 base from J, with 9 bases between. The chain's CDR3 is CASSLRPGSYEQYV. CDR3 coding DNA: TGTGCCAGCAGTTTAAGACCGGGGTCCTACGAGCAGTACGTC.

This clonotype was seen a few times. The chain is built from TRBV6-5 and TRBJ2-3; the match to TRBD2 covers 9 bases. Germline V gene sequence: CDR1 MNHEY, CDR2 SVGAGI. This CDR3 region has 16 residues. V shed 6 bases, J shed 4 bases, and the junction held 11 bases outside the gene matches. DNA for the CDR3: TGTGCCAGCAGCGTCCAGCGGGGGGTCGGCGCAGATACGCAGTATTTT. Encoded protein: CASSVQRGVGADTQYF.

This clonotype has just a few counts. This chain uses TRBV29-1 with TRBJ2-2; D not certain. Germline CDR1 is SQVTM and CDR2 is ANQGSEA. V was cut by 0 bases and J by 0 bases, with 2 bases left in between. The length of the CDR3 is 13 residues. In DNA form, the CDR3 reads TGCAGCGTTGAAGACCCGAACACCGGGGAGCTGTTTTTT. Amino acid sequence: CSVEDPNTGELFF.

The chain is built from TRBV7-2 and TRBJ2-1; 13 bases are shared with TRBD2. Germline V CDR1 and CDR2: SGHTA, FQGNSA. This CDR3 region has 16 residues. With 3 bases clipped from V and 8 bases from J, the junction kept 7 bases outside the gene matches. In DNA form, the CDR3 reads TGTGCCAGCAGCTTTGTAACTAGCGGGGGGGAGTATGAGCAGTTCTTC. Protein sequence: CASSFVTSGGEYEQFF.